This paragraph reports one T cell receptor (beta chain). CDR3 length: 16 amino acids. Germline CDR1 and CDR2: KGHSH and LQKENI. Trimming left V 1 base short and J 4 bases short, with 14 bases between. This entry is derived from a study of cytomegalovirus exposure and HLA in healthy donors. PCR involved 60 Vbeta and 13 Jbeta primers. The method was immunoSEQ multiplex PCR; TCRdb's version includes in-frame clones alone and lacks a portion of them. The sample gives under 150,000 clones, approximately 82% of which show up once; 2.7% is in the top ten. This chain connects TRBV18 to TRBJ1-3; D is uncertain. The sequence was obtained from a boy aged 2 to 9 in good health and CMV-seronegative. The sequencing sample was made of PBMCs. Here the CDR3 DNA reads TGTGCCAGCTCACCACTACAGTCAGTTGCAGGAAACACCATATATTTT. It encodes CASSPLQSVAGNTIYF.